These T cell receptor beta chains were read from a single sample in a study of Ad26.COV2.S vaccination and SARS-CoV-2 variants. This table comes from immunoSEQ multiplex PCR, and its TCRdb copy is limited to in-frame clones, with some not included. The data show around 240,000 clones, roughly 90% seen once. The source was peripheral blood, collected in a trial of Ad26.COV2.S vaccine versus placebo. The receptors originated from a person between 18 and 65 years old who received the Ad26.COV2.S COVID-19 vaccine or a placebo. Both conserved end residues are part of each CDR3. Fields, in order: J gene, D gene, clone size, CDR3 length, V gene, CDR3 protein, CDR3 DNA. The D gene is left open where the match is weak. Clone size is stated in some rows and not others, as once, few, many or a class when expanded.

j_call: TRBJ1-1; d_call: -; clone_size: -; cdr3_length: 13; v_call: TRBV28; cdr3_aa: CATAIRGNTEAFF; cdr3_nt: TGTGCCACAGCGATCCGGGGAAACACTGAAGCTTTCTTT
j_call: TRBJ2-2; d_call: -; clone_size: -; cdr3_length: 14; v_call: TRBV7-9; cdr3_aa: CASSLVGNTGELFF; cdr3_nt: TGTGCCAGCAGCTTAGTGGGGAACACCGGGGAGCTGTTTTTT
j_call: TRBJ2-5; d_call: TRBD2; clone_size: -; cdr3_length: 16; v_call: TRBV7-2; cdr3_aa: CASSLSSGGGQETQYF; cdr3_nt: TGTGCCAGCAGCTTAAGTTCTGGCGGGGGGCAAGAGACCCAGTACTTC
j_call: TRBJ2-7; d_call: -; clone_size: -; cdr3_length: 14; v_call: TRBV18; cdr3_aa: CASSPPGFAYEQYF; cdr3_nt: TGTGCCAGCTCACCTCCGGGGTTTGCCTACGAGCAGTACTTC
j_call: TRBJ2-7; d_call: -; clone_size: -; cdr3_length: 12; v_call: TRBV3-1/TRBV3-2; cdr3_aa: CASSQNPYEQYF; cdr3_nt: TGTGCCAGCAGCCAAAATCCCTACGAGCAGTACTTC
j_call: TRBJ2-6; d_call: -; clone_size: -; cdr3_length: 14; v_call: TRBV28; cdr3_aa: CASKWGSGANVLTF; cdr3_nt: TGTGCCAGCAAGTGGGGGTCTGGGGCCAACGTCCTGACTTTC
j_call: TRBJ2-1; d_call: TRBD2; clone_size: -; cdr3_length: 14; v_call: TRBV5-6; cdr3_aa: CASSLGGRANEQFF; cdr3_nt: TGTGCCAGCAGCTTGGGCGGGAGGGCTAATGAGCAGTTCTTC
j_call: TRBJ2-2; d_call: -; clone_size: -; cdr3_length: 12; v_call: TRBV19; cdr3_aa: CASSIGTGELFF; cdr3_nt: TGTGCCAGTAGTATAGGAACCGGGGAGCTGTTTTTT
j_call: TRBJ2-7; d_call: -; clone_size: -; cdr3_length: 14; v_call: TRBV19; cdr3_aa: CASSILFTDYEQYF; cdr3_nt: TGTGCCAGTAGTATACTATTTACTGACTACGAGCAGTACTTC
j_call: TRBJ1-5; d_call: -; clone_size: -; cdr3_length: 15; v_call: TRBV10-3; cdr3_aa: CAISESLPGAQPQHF; cdr3_nt: TGTGCCATCAGTGAGTCCTTACCCGGGGCACAGCCCCAGCATTTT
j_call: TRBJ2-5; d_call: -; clone_size: -; cdr3_length: 15; v_call: TRBV9; cdr3_aa: CASSVSRDWWETQYF; cdr3_nt: TGTGCCAGCAGCGTATCGCGGGATTGGTGGGAGACCCAGTACTTC
j_call: TRBJ1-2; d_call: -; clone_size: -; cdr3_length: 14; v_call: TRBV5-6; cdr3_aa: CASSLGPEGYGYTF; cdr3_nt: TGTGCCAGCAGCCTGGGTCCGGAGGGCTATGGCTACACCTTC
j_call: TRBJ2-1; d_call: TRBD1; clone_size: -; cdr3_length: 18; v_call: TRBV27; cdr3_aa: CASSSPRLGQGVGNEQFF; cdr3_nt: TGTGCCAGCAGTTCTCCTCGGCTCGGACAGGGGGTTGGAAATGAGCAGTTCTTC
j_call: TRBJ1-2; d_call: -; clone_size: once; cdr3_length: 16; v_call: TRBV7-9; cdr3_aa: CASSSRGGGNNYGYTF; cdr3_nt: TGTGCCAGCAGTTCCCGGGGAGGCGGAAATAACTATGGCTACACCTTC
j_call: TRBJ2-1; d_call: -; clone_size: -; cdr3_length: 16; v_call: TRBV28; cdr3_aa: CASTSTDASSYNEQFF; cdr3_nt: TGTGCCAGCACCTCTACTGACGCGAGCTCCTACAATGAGCAGTTCTTC
j_call: TRBJ2-5; d_call: TRBD2; clone_size: -; cdr3_length: 14; v_call: TRBV28; cdr3_aa: CASSLRAGRETQYF; cdr3_nt: TGTGCCAGCAGTTTACGAGCGGGAAGAGAGACCCAGTACTTC
j_call: TRBJ2-5; d_call: -; clone_size: once; cdr3_length: 16; v_call: TRBV14; cdr3_aa: CASSQGPLPFRETQYF; cdr3_nt: TGTGCCAGCAGCCAAGGGCCCCTTCCATTTAGGGAGACCCAGTACTTC
j_call: TRBJ2-7; d_call: TRBD1; clone_size: -; cdr3_length: 15; v_call: TRBV10-3; cdr3_aa: CAIGSGQGSSYEQYF; cdr3_nt: TGTGCCATCGGCTCGGGACAGGGCAGCTCCTACGAGCAGTACTTC
j_call: TRBJ1-2; d_call: -; clone_size: -; cdr3_length: 17; v_call: TRBV3-1/TRBV3-2; cdr3_aa: CASSPDLTRVFNYGYTF; cdr3_nt: TGTGCCAGCAGCCCGGACCTAACTCGGGTCTTTAACTATGGCTACACCTTC
j_call: TRBJ2-2; d_call: -; clone_size: -; cdr3_length: 12; v_call: TRBV24-1; cdr3_aa: CATSDPDGELFF; cdr3_nt: TGTGCCACCAGTGACCCGGACGGGGAGCTGTTTTTT
j_call: TRBJ2-2; d_call: -; clone_size: -; cdr3_length: 15; v_call: TRBV3-1/TRBV3-2; cdr3_aa: CASSQDITPTGELFF; cdr3_nt: TGTGCCAGCAGCCAAGATATAACACCCACCGGGGAGCTGTTTTTT
j_call: TRBJ1-5; d_call: -; clone_size: -; cdr3_length: 13; v_call: TRBV5-6; cdr3_aa: CASSLDAVGPQHF; cdr3_nt: TGTGCCAGCAGCTTGGACGCCGTTGGGCCCCAGCATTTT
j_call: TRBJ2-1; d_call: TRBD2; clone_size: -; cdr3_length: 16; v_call: TRBV7-2; cdr3_aa: CASSLFLAGVGDEQFF; cdr3_nt: TGTGCCAGCAGCTTATTCCTAGCGGGAGTGGGCGATGAGCAGTTCTTC
j_call: TRBJ2-1; d_call: -; clone_size: -; cdr3_length: 14; v_call: TRBV29-1; cdr3_aa: CSVGYVDSYNEQFF; cdr3_nt: TGCAGCGTGGGTTACGTAGACAGTTACAATGAGCAGTTCTTC
j_call: TRBJ2-1; d_call: -; clone_size: once; cdr3_length: 13; v_call: TRBV7-8; cdr3_aa: CASSLEPYNEQFF; cdr3_nt: TGTGCCAGCAGCTTAGAACCCTACAATGAGCAGTTCTTC
j_call: TRBJ2-1; d_call: TRBD2; clone_size: -; cdr3_length: 17; v_call: TRBV4-3; cdr3_aa: CASSQDPAGALLNEQFF; cdr3_nt: TGCGCCAGCAGCCAAGATCCAGCGGGAGCGTTACTCAATGAGCAGTTCTTC
j_call: TRBJ1-3; d_call: -; clone_size: -; cdr3_length: 15; v_call: TRBV5-1; cdr3_aa: CASSLATASGNTIYF; cdr3_nt: TGCGCCAGCAGCTTGGCAACAGCATCTGGAAACACCATATATTTT
j_call: TRBJ2-1; d_call: TRBD2; clone_size: -; cdr3_length: 14; v_call: TRBV6-5; cdr3_aa: CASSYLAGEGEQFF; cdr3_nt: TGTGCCAGCAGTTACCTAGCGGGAGAGGGTGAGCAGTTCTTC
j_call: TRBJ2-7; d_call: -; clone_size: -; cdr3_length: 13; v_call: TRBV9; cdr3_aa: CASSVMGAGEQYF; cdr3_nt: TGTGCCAGCAGCGTCATGGGGGCCGGGGAGCAGTACTTC
j_call: TRBJ2-7; d_call: TRBD2; clone_size: -; cdr3_length: 15; v_call: TRBV9; cdr3_aa: CASSPGIAGSYEQYF; cdr3_nt: TGTGCCAGCAGCCCCGGGATAGCGGGATCCTACGAGCAGTACTTC
j_call: TRBJ2-7; d_call: -; clone_size: -; cdr3_length: 15; v_call: TRBV5-1; cdr3_aa: CASTTLPTGTYEQYF; cdr3_nt: TGCGCCAGCACTACTCTACCAACGGGAACCTACGAGCAGTACTTC
j_call: TRBJ1-1; d_call: -; clone_size: -; cdr3_length: 14; v_call: TRBV30; cdr3_aa: CAWSGDTENTEAFF; cdr3_nt: TGTGCCTGGAGTGGGGACACCGAGAACACTGAAGCTTTCTTT
j_call: TRBJ2-3; d_call: TRBD2; clone_size: -; cdr3_length: 16; v_call: TRBV6-6; cdr3_aa: CASRRKAGVWADTQYF; cdr3_nt: TGTGCCAGTCGGAGGAAAGCGGGAGTTTGGGCAGATACGCAGTATTTT
j_call: TRBJ1-2; d_call: TRBD1; clone_size: once; cdr3_length: 14; v_call: TRBV29-1; cdr3_aa: CSVEKTGDPYGYTF; cdr3_nt: TGCAGCGTTGAAAAGACAGGGGACCCCTATGGCTACACCTTC
j_call: TRBJ2-4; d_call: TRBD1; clone_size: -; cdr3_length: 19; v_call: TRBV3-1/TRBV3-2; cdr3_aa: CASSLLPNRGSLAKNIQYF; cdr3_nt: TGTGCCAGCAGCCTCCTTCCCAACAGGGGCTCCTTGGCCAAAAACATTCAGTACTTC
j_call: TRBJ1-4; d_call: -; clone_size: -; cdr3_length: 15; v_call: TRBV4-2; cdr3_aa: CASSQDRGTNEKLFF; cdr3_nt: TGTGCCAGCAGCCAAGATAGGGGGACTAATGAAAAACTGTTTTTT
j_call: TRBJ1-4; d_call: -; clone_size: -; cdr3_length: 15; v_call: TRBV2; cdr3_aa: CASSEEHRTNEKLFF; cdr3_nt: TGTGCCAGCAGTGAAGAGCACAGAACTAATGAAAAACTGTTTTTT
j_call: TRBJ2-7; d_call: -; clone_size: -; cdr3_length: 12; v_call: TRBV15; cdr3_aa: CATSRGPYEQYF; cdr3_nt: TGTGCCACCAGCAGAGGACCGTACGAGCAGTACTTC
j_call: TRBJ2-2; d_call: -; clone_size: -; cdr3_length: 14; v_call: TRBV5-1; cdr3_aa: CASRTAHYTGELFF; cdr3_nt: TGCGCCAGCAGAACGGCCCACTACACCGGGGAGCTGTTTTTT
j_call: TRBJ1-1; d_call: TRBD1; clone_size: -; cdr3_length: 16; v_call: TRBV27; cdr3_aa: CASRESVGQGNTEAFF; cdr3_nt: TGTGCCAGCCGCGAATCCGTGGGACAGGGGAACACTGAAGCTTTCTTT
j_call: TRBJ2-1; d_call: TRBD2; clone_size: -; cdr3_length: 15; v_call: TRBV9; cdr3_aa: CASSVAGGSRWEQFF; cdr3_nt: TGTGCCAGCAGCGTGGCCGGGGGGAGTCGGTGGGAGCAGTTCTTC
j_call: TRBJ2-7; d_call: -; clone_size: -; cdr3_length: 14; v_call: TRBV18; cdr3_aa: CASSPPSSSYEQYF; cdr3_nt: TGTGCCAGCTCACCACCTAGCTCGTCCTACGAGCAGTACTTC
j_call: TRBJ1-6; d_call: -; clone_size: -; cdr3_length: 18; v_call: TRBV28; cdr3_aa: CASSLWMVRGTYNSPLHF; cdr3_nt: TGTGCCAGCAGTTTATGGATGGTAAGGGGAACCTATAATTCACCCCTCCACTTT
j_call: TRBJ2-7; d_call: -; clone_size: once; cdr3_length: 14; v_call: TRBV5-5; cdr3_aa: CASRVAASSYEQYF; cdr3_nt: TGTGCCAGCAGGGTGGCGGCTAGCTCCTACGAGCAGTACTTC
j_call: TRBJ1-1; d_call: -; clone_size: -; cdr3_length: 13; v_call: TRBV5-1; cdr3_aa: CASSVAINTEAFF; cdr3_nt: TGCGCCAGCAGCGTAGCTATAAACACTGAAGCTTTCTTT
j_call: TRBJ1-4; d_call: -; clone_size: once; cdr3_length: 15; v_call: TRBV27; cdr3_aa: CASSLSGRSNEKLFF; cdr3_nt: TGTGCCAGCAGTTTATCGGGGAGGAGTAATGAAAAACTGTTTTTT
j_call: TRBJ1-5; d_call: -; clone_size: -; cdr3_length: 11; v_call: TRBV29-1; cdr3_aa: CSATEGRFQHF; cdr3_nt: TGCAGCGCCACCGAAGGCCGATTCCAGCATTTT
j_call: TRBJ2-4; d_call: TRBD1; clone_size: -; cdr3_length: 16; v_call: TRBV10-3; cdr3_aa: CAISESWQGALGLQYF; cdr3_nt: TGTGCCATCAGTGAGTCGTGGCAGGGGGCGCTCGGTCTTCAGTACTTC
j_call: TRBJ2-1; d_call: TRBD2; clone_size: -; cdr3_length: 18; v_call: TRBV7-9; cdr3_aa: CASSPRDLSGRARDEQFF; cdr3_nt: TGTGCCAGCAGCCCCCGGGACCTTAGCGGGAGGGCCAGGGATGAGCAGTTCTTC
j_call: TRBJ1-1; d_call: -; clone_size: few; cdr3_length: 13; v_call: TRBV6-5; cdr3_aa: CASSLGPGTEAFF; cdr3_nt: TGTGCCAGCAGTTTAGGTCCGGGCACTGAAGCTTTCTTT
j_call: TRBJ2-7; d_call: -; clone_size: -; cdr3_length: 14; v_call: TRBV3-1/TRBV3-2; cdr3_aa: CASSLRRGFYEQYF; cdr3_nt: TGTGCCAGCAGCCTACGCCGGGGCTTTTACGAGCAGTACTTC
j_call: TRBJ2-5; d_call: TRBD2; clone_size: once; cdr3_length: 14; v_call: TRBV30; cdr3_aa: CAYQPGGASETQYF; cdr3_nt: TGTGCCTATCAACCCGGGGGGGCGAGTGAGACCCAGTACTTC
j_call: TRBJ1-5; d_call: -; clone_size: -; cdr3_length: 17; v_call: TRBV4-1; cdr3_aa: CASSQEVRQGGNQPQHF; cdr3_nt: TGCGCCAGCAGCCAAGAAGTCCGGCAGGGTGGCAATCAGCCCCAGCATTTT
j_call: TRBJ2-7; d_call: -; clone_size: -; cdr3_length: 14; v_call: TRBV3-1/TRBV3-2; cdr3_aa: CASSPVVGPYEQYF; cdr3_nt: TGTGCCAGCAGCCCAGTAGTAGGCCCCTACGAGCAGTACTTC
j_call: TRBJ1-4; d_call: -; clone_size: once; cdr3_length: 11; v_call: TRBV2; cdr3_aa: CASSEREKLFF; cdr3_nt: TGTGCCAGCAGTGAACGGGAAAAACTGTTTTTT
j_call: TRBJ1-1; d_call: -; clone_size: once; cdr3_length: 17; v_call: TRBV18; cdr3_aa: CASSPGSIGRSDTEAFF; cdr3_nt: TGTGCCAGCTCACCAGGGTCTATTGGCAGGTCGGACACTGAAGCTTTCTTT
j_call: TRBJ1-3; d_call: TRBD1; clone_size: -; cdr3_length: 14; v_call: TRBV5-1; cdr3_aa: CASSLEGGGNTIYF; cdr3_nt: TGCGCCAGCAGCTTGGAAGGGGGCGGAAACACCATATATTTT
j_call: TRBJ1-6; d_call: TRBD1; clone_size: -; cdr3_length: 14; v_call: TRBV5-5; cdr3_aa: CASSPTGGSSPLHF; cdr3_nt: TGTGCCAGCAGCCCCACAGGGGGCTCTTCACCCCTCCACTTT
j_call: TRBJ2-1; d_call: TRBD2; clone_size: -; cdr3_length: 19; v_call: TRBV27; cdr3_aa: CASSTRWLAGGSFSNEQFF; cdr3_nt: TGTGCCAGCAGTACCCGTTGGCTAGCGGGGGGTTCCTTCTCCAATGAGCAGTTCTTC